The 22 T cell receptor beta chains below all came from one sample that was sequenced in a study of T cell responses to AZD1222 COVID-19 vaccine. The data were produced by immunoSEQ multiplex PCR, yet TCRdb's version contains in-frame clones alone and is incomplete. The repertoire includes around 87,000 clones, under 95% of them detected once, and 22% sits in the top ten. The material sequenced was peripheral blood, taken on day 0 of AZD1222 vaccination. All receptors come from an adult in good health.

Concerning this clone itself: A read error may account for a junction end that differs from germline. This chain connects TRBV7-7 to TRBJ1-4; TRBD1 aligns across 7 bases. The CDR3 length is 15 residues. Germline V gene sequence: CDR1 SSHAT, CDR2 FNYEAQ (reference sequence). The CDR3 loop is CASSLTGTANEKLFF. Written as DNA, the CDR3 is TGTGCTAGCAGCTTGACCGGGACAGCTAATGAAAAACTGTTTTTT.

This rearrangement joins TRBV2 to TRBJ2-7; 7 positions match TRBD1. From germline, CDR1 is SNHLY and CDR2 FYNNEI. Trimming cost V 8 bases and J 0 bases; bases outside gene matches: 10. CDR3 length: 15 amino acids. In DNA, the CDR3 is TGTGCCAGCTTCCGGGACAGCCATGCCTCCTACGAGCAGTACTTC. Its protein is CASFRDSHASYEQYF.

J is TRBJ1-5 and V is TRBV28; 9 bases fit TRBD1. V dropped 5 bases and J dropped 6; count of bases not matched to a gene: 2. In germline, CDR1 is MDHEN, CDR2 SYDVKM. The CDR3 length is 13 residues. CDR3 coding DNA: TGTGCCAGCAGTATGGGACAGGGTCAGCCCCAGCATTTT. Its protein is CASSMGQGQPQHF.

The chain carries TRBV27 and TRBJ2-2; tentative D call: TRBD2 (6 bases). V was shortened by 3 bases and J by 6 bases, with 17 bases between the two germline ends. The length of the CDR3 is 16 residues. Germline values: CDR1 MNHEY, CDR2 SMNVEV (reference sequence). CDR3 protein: CASSLGGTLFPGELFF. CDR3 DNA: TGTGCCAGCAGTTTGGGGGGAACCCTTTTTCCCGGGGAGCTGTTTTTT.

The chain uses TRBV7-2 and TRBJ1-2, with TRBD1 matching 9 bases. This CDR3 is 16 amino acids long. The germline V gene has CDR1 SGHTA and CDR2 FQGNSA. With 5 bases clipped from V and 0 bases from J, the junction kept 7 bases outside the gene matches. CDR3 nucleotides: TGTGCCAGCAGCCTCGGGACAGGGTCACCTAACTATGGCTACACCTTC. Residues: CASSLGTGSPNYGYTF.

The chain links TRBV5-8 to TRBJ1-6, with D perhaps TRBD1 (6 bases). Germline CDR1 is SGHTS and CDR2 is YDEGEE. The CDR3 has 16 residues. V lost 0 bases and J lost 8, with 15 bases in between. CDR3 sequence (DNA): TGTGCCAGCAGCTTGGGGGCCTTTAACAGGGATTCACCCCTCCACTTT. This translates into CASSLGAFNRDSPLHF. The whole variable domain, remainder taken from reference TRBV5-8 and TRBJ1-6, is EAGVTQSPTHLIKTRGQQATLRCSPISGHTSVYWYQQALGLGLQFLLWYDEGEERNRGNFPPRFSGRQFPNYSSELNVNALELEDSALYLCASSLGAFNRDSPLHFGNGTRLTVT.

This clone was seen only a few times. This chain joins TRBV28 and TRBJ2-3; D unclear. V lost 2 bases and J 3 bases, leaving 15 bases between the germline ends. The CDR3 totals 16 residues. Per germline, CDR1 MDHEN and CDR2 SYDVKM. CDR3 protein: CASSLLGSVWTDTQYF. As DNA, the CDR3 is TGTGCCAGCAGTTTACTAGGAAGCGTTTGGACAGATACGCAGTATTTT. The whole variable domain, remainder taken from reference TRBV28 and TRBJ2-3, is DVKVTQSSRYLVKRTGEKVFLECVQDMDHENMFWYRQDPGLGLRLIYFSYDVKMKEKGDIPEGYSVSREKKERFSLILESASTNQTSMYLCASSLLGSVWTDTQYFGPGTRLTVL.

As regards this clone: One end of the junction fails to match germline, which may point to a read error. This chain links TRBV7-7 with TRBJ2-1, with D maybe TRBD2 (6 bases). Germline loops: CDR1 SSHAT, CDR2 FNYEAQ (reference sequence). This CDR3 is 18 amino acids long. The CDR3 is CASSLYSPGTSTSNEQFF. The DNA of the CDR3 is TGTGCTAGCAGCTTATACTCTCCCGGGACTTCTACGAGCAATGAGCAGTTCTTC. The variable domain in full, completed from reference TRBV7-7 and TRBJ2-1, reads GAGVSQSPRYKVTKRGQDVTLRCDPISSHATLYWYQQALGQGPEFLTYFNYEAQPDKSGLPSDRFSAERPEGSISTLTIQRTEQRDSAMYRCASSLYSPGTSTSNEQFFGPGTRLTVL.

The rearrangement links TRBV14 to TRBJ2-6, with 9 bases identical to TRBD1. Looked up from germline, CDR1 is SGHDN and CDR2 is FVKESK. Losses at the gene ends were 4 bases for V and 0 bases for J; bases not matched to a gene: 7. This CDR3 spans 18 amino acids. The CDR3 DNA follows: TGTGCCAGCAGCCCGAGGGGACAGGGCCTCTCTGGGGCCAACGTCCTGACTTTC. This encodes CASSPRGQGLSGANVLTF.

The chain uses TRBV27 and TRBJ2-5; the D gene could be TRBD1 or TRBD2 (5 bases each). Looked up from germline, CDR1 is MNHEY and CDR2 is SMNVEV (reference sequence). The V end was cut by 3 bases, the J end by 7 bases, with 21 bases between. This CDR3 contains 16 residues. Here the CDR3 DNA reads TGTGCCAGCAGTTTCTCGCGACTCGAGGGGTCGGGGACCCAGTACTTC. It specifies CASSFSRLEGSGTQYF.

The CDR3 DNA sequence: TGCGCCAGCAGGGTCCCTGGGGGACAACTGTTTTTT. Protein sequence: CASRVPGGQLFF. The chain carries TRBV10-1 and TRBJ1-4; weak D call: TRBD1 (5 bases). V lost 6 bases to trimming and J lost 12 bases, with 14 bases between them. The CDR3 loop spans 12 amino acids. Germline lookup yields CDR1 WNHNN and CDR2 SYGVQD (reference sequence).

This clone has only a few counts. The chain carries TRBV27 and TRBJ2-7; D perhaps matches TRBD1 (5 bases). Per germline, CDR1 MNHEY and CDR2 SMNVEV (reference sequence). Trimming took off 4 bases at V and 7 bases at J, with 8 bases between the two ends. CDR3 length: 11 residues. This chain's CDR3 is CASSSRTEQYF. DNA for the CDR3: TGTGCCAGCAGTTCCAGGACAGAGCAGTACTTC.

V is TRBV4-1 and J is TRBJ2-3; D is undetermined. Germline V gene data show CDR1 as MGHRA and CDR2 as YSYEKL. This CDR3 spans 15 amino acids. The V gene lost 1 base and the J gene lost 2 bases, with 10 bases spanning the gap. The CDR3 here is CASSQGPGSTDTQYF. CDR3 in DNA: TGCGCCAGCAGCCAAGGACCTGGTTCCACAGATACGCAGTATTTT.

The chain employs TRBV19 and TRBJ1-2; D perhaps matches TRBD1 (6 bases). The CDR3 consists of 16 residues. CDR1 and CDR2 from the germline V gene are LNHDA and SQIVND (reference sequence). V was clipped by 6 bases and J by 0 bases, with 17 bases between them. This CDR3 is CASRRSRGLPNYGYTF. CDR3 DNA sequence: TGTGCCAGTAGAAGGTCGAGGGGGTTACCTAACTATGGCTACACCTTC.

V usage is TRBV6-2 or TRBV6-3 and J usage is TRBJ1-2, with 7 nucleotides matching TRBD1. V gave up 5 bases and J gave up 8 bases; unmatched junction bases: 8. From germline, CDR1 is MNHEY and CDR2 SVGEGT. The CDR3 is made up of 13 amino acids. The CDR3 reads CASSRDRDRGYTF. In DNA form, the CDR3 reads TGTGCCAGCAGTCGCGACAGGGATCGGGGCTACACCTTC.

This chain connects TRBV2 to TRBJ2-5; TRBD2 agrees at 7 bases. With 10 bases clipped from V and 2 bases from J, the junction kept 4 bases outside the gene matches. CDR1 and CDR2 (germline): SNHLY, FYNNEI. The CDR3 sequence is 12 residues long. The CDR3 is CAIKGLQETQYF. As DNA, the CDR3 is TGTGCCATCAAGGGACTACAAGAGACCCAGTACTTC.

Written as DNA, the CDR3 is TGTGCCAGTAGTCTGCTACAGGGTAGCGGCTATGGCTACACCTTC. Translating gives CASSLLQGSGYGYTF. This chain links TRBV19 with TRBJ1-2; D may be TRBD1 (6 bases). With 5 bases removed from V and 4 bases from J, the gap between germline ends came to 17 bases. This CDR3 is built from 15 residues. CDR1 LNHDA and CDR2 SQIVND come from the germline V gene (reference sequence). Drawing the rest from reference TRBV19 and TRBJ1-2, the complete variable domain is DGGITQSPKYLFRKEGQNVTLSCEQNLNHDAMYWYRQDPGQGLRLIYYSQIVNDFQKGDIAEGYSVSREKKESFPLTVTSAQKNPTAFYLCASSLLQGSGYGYTFGSGTRLTVV.

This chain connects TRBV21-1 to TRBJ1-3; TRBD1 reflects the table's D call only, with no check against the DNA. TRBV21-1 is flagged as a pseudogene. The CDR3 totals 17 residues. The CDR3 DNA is TGTGCCAGCACCTTTCAGTCGGGACAGAATACCGGAAACACCATATATTTT. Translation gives CASTFQSGQNTGNTIYF.

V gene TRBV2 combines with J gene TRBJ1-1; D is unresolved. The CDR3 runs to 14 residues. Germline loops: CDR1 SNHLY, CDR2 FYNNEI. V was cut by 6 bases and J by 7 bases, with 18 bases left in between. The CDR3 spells CASRKKEDTVEAFF. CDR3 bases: TGTGCCAGCAGAAAGAAGGAGGATACGGTTGAAGCTTTCTTT.

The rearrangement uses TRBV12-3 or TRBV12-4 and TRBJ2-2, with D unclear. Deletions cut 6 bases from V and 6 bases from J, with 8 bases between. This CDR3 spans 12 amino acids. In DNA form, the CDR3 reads TGTGCCAGCAGCAGGCCACCCGGGGAGCTGTTTTTT. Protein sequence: CASSRPPGELFF.

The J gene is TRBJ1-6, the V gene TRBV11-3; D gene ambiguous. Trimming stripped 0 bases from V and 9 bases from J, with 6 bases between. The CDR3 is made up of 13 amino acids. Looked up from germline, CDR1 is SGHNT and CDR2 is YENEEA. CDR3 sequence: CASSLDGFSPLHF. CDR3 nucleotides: TGTGCCAGCAGCTTAGACGGGTTTTCACCCCTCCACTTT.

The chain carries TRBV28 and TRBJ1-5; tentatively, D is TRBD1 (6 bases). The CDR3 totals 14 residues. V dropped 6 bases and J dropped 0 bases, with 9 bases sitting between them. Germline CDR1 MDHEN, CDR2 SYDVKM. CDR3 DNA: TGTGCCAGCAGACAGGGTTATAGCAATCAGCCCCAGCATTTT. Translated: CASRQGYSNQPQHF.